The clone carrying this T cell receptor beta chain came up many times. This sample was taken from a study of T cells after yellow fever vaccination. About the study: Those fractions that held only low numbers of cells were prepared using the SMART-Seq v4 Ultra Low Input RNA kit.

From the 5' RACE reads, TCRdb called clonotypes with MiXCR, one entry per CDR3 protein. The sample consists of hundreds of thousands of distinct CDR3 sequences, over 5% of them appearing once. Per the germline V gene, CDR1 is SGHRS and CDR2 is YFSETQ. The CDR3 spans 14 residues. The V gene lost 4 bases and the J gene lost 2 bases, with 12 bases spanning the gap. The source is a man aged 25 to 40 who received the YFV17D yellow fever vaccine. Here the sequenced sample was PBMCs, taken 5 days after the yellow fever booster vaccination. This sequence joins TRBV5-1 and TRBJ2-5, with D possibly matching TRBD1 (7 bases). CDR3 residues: CASSGGTAQETQYF. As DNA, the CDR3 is TGCGCCAGCAGCGGGGGGACAGCGCAAGAGACCCAGTACTTC.